The clone carrying this T cell receptor beta chain was seen just once. Its target is unknown. This CDR3 contains 16 residues. V was cut by 1 base and J by 6 bases, with 13 bases left in between. The germline V gene encodes CDR1 SGHAT and CDR2 FQNNGV. The sample is drawn from a study of cytomegalovirus exposure and HLA in healthy donors. Study-wide results and limits: In vitro experiments confirmed that three CMV-associated chains were specific for CMV antigens.

TCRdb keeps only in-frame clones here, not all; method: immunoSEQ multiplex PCR. Here the sample spans 250,000 to 400,000 clones, roughly 86% being singletons. The receptor's source is a man aged 25 to 45 in good health and CMV-seronegative. Sequenced input: PBMCs. The rearrangement links TRBV11-2 to TRBJ1-6; TRBD1 is a possible D gene (6 bases). The CDR3 DNA reads TGTGCCAGCAGCTTAGCTTTCAGGGGCCTTAATTCACCCCTCCACTTT. This codes for CASSLAFRGLNSPLHF. Combining the CDR3 with reference TRBV11-2 and TRBJ1-6 gives the whole variable domain EAGVAQSPRYKIIEKRQSVAFWCNPISGHATLYWYQQILGQGPKLLIQFQNNGVVDDSQLPKDRFSAERLKGVDSTLKIQPAKLEDSAVYLCASSLAFRGLNSPLHFGNGTRLTVT.